Following are 7 T cell receptor beta chains from one sample sequenced in a study of patients and donors after allogeneic stem cell transplantation. TCRdb independently ran MiXCR on the RT-PCR reads; one entry per CDR3 protein. Of fewer than 75,000 distinct CDR3 sequences listed, 13% are singletons. Sequencing was carried out using blood, either unsorted or a sorted T cell fraction (not recorded which). Receptors were obtained from a human donor who was either an allogeneic HSCT recipient or a stem cell or donor lymphocyte infusion donor (not recorded which). It is not recorded whose cells these are; they may come from a transplant donor.

This sequence joins TRBV11-2 and TRBJ2-2; the D gene is possibly TRBD2 (6 bases). Trimming removed 3 bases at V and 6 bases at J, with 14 bases between. Per the germline V gene, CDR1 is SGHAT and CDR2 is FQNNGV. The CDR3 loop spans 15 amino acids. The CDR3, as DNA: TGTGCCAGCAGCTTGCTAGGATCTAGCGCCGGGGAGCTGTTTTTT. The encoded protein is CASSLLGSSAGELFF. Combining the CDR3 with reference TRBV11-2 and TRBJ2-2 gives the whole variable domain EAGVAQSPRYKIIEKRQSVAFWCNPISGHATLYWYQQILGQGPKLLIQFQNNGVVDDSQLPKDRFSAERLKGVDSTLKIQPAKLEDSAVYLCASSLLGSSAGELFFGEGSRLTVL.

This chain connects TRBV11-3 to TRBJ2-2; TRBD2 matches 7 bases. The J segment lost 4 bases and the V segment lost 3 bases, leaving 8 bases of the junction unmatched. The CDR3 is 16 amino acids. Germline assignment: CDR1 SGHNT and CDR2 YENEEA. The chain's CDR3 is CASSLGGASGTGELFF. CDR3 coding DNA: TGTGCCAGCAGCTTGGGAGGGGCTAGCGGCACCGGGGAGCTGTTTTTT.

This clonotype has a handful of counts. The chain has TRBV19 and TRBJ2-5; a possible D gene is TRBD1 (6 bases). Trimming removed 5 bases at V and 0 bases at J, with 13 bases between. CDR1 LNHDA and CDR2 SQIVND come from the germline V gene (reference sequence). CDR3 length: 15 residues. CDR3 region: CASSLAGEYQETQYF. The CDR3 bases are TGTGCCAGTAGTTTGGCAGGGGAGTACCAAGAGACCCAGTACTTC.

The table lists this clonotype with a few counts. DNA of the CDR3: TGCAGTGCTAGAGTGGTGGGGGGTCCCATCTACGAGCAGTACTTC. Residues: CSARVVGGPIYEQYF. This rearrangement joins TRBV20-1 to TRBJ2-7; a weak D match, TRBD2 (6 bases). CDR3 length: 15 residues. V shed 1 base and J shed 3 bases, with 16 bases lying between them. CDR1 is DFQATT, CDR2 SNEGSKA, per germline (reference sequence).

This clonotype appeared many times. This chain connects TRBV5-5 to TRBJ2-3; D is unclear. Germline CDR1 SGHKS, CDR2 YYEKEE (reference sequence). The CDR3 has 16 residues. The V end was cut by 4 bases, the J end by 6 bases, with 21 bases between. The CDR3 region is CASSPNAQGHTDTQYF. CDR3 coding DNA: TGTGCCAGCAGCCCTAACGCCCAAGGGCACACGGATACGCAGTATTTT.

The V call is TRBV12-5, the J call TRBJ2-1; D is possibly TRBD2 (5 bases). This CDR3 has 16 amino acids. V lost 0 bases and J lost 9, with 18 bases in between. Germline CDR1 LGHNT, CDR2 FRNRAP. CDR3 protein: CASGLVPEGPISEQFF. Here the CDR3 DNA reads TGTGCTAGTGGTTTGGTACCTGAGGGCCCAATCAGTGAGCAGTTCTTC.

This clonotype was counted ten times or more. V is TRBV5-1 and J is TRBJ2-1, with D possibly TRBD1 on 5 matching bases. CDR3 length: 14 amino acids. CDR1 and CDR2 (germline): SGHRS, YFSETQ. Trimming left V 0 bases short and J 4 bases short, with 8 bases between. CDR3 in DNA: TGCGCCAGCAGCTTGGACAGGAGTTACAATGAGCAGTTCTTC. It encodes CASSLDRSYNEQFF. Combining the CDR3 with reference TRBV5-1 and TRBJ2-1 gives the whole variable domain KAGVTQTPRYLIKTRGQQVTLSCSPISGHRSVSWYQQTPGQGLQFLFEYFSETQRNKGNFPGRFSGRQFSNSRSEMNVSTLELGDSALYLCASSLDRSYNEQFFGPGTRLTVL.